The 9 T cell receptor beta chains below come from one sample, sequenced in a study of PD-L1 blockade in urothelial cancer. Profiled with immunoSEQ multiplex PCR; TCRdb holds only in-frame clones, not every one. This table holds about 79,000 clones, 75% to 90% found once. Sample time point: pretreatment peripheral blood. Material: PBMCs, obtained around atezolizumab (anti-PD-L1) treatment. Receptor source: a man aged 55 to 69 with urothelial cancer.

This clone was observed a handful of times. This chain joins TRBV4-3 and TRBJ1-4, with TRBD1 identical over 9 bases. Germline V gene lookup returns CDR1 LGHNA and CDR2 YSLEER. This CDR3 is 15 amino acids long. Unmatched junction bases numbered 6, after V lost 2 bases and J lost 8 bases. The CDR3 nucleotides are TGCGCCAGCAGCCAATTTAGGACAGGGGAAGAAAAACTGTTTTTT. Its translation is CASSQFRTGEEKLFF.

This clone showed up just once. V and J are TRBV7-2 and TRBJ1-1; 8 nucleotides agree with TRBD1. CDR3 length: 14 residues. Looked up from germline, CDR1 is SGHTA and CDR2 is FQGNSA. V gave up 5 bases and J gave up 5 bases; unmatched junction bases: 7. Written as DNA, the CDR3 is TGTGCCAGCAGCACTCGGACAGGGAAGACTGAAGCTTTCTTT. It codes for CASSTRTGKTEAFF.

This clone was seen only once. V usage is TRBV11-2 and J usage is TRBJ1-2; a possible D gene is TRBD1 (6 bases). V lost 1 base to trimming and J lost 4 bases, with 10 bases between them. This CDR3 is 14 amino acids long. From germline, CDR1 is SGHAT and CDR2 FQNNGV. The CDR3 is CASSLVNRVYGYTF. CDR3 nucleotides: TGTGCCAGCAGCTTAGTGAACAGGGTCTATGGCTACACCTTC.

V is TRBV7-9 and J is TRBJ2-7; 12 bases are shared with TRBD1. The V gene end was trimmed by 4 bases and the J gene end by 2 bases; junction bases not matched to a gene: 9. The CDR3 loop spans 17 amino acids. The V gene's germline CDR1 is SEHNR and CDR2 FQNEAQ (reference sequence). Here the CDR3 reads CASSSGTGGLYPYEQYF. The CDR3 DNA reads TGTGCCAGCAGCTCCGGGACAGGGGGCCTCTATCCCTACGAGCAGTACTTC.

J is TRBJ2-5 and V is TRBV4-1; 9 nucleotides match TRBD2. Trimming removed 2 bases from V and 2 bases from J; junction bases left unmatched: 6. Germline loops: CDR1 MGHRA, CDR2 YSYEKL. The CDR3 spans 16 residues. This CDR3 reads CASSQLTAGGQETQYF. DNA of the CDR3: TGCGCCAGCAGCCAACTAACAGCGGGGGGTCAAGAGACCCAGTACTTC.

A remark on this clone: Other DNA sequences in the same sample also yield this CDR3. The rearrangement links TRBV5-1 to TRBJ1-6; D remains unclear. V dropped 4 bases and J dropped 0 bases, with 11 bases sitting between them. CDR3 length: 16 amino acids. Germline-derived CDR1 and CDR2 are SGHRS and YFSETQ. DNA of the CDR3: TGCGCCAGCAGCCCCACGGGGAGCTCCTATAATTCACCCCTCCACTTT. Its protein is CASSPTGSSYNSPLHF.

The chain couples TRBV7-2 to TRBJ1-3, with 12 bases identical to TRBD1. Germline V CDR1 and CDR2: SGHTA, FQGNSA. This CDR3 has 15 amino acids. V shed 5 bases, J shed 7 bases, and the junction held 6 bases outside the gene matches. The CDR3 loop reads CASSAGTGGRNTIYF. As DNA, the CDR3 is TGTGCCAGCAGCGCCGGGACAGGGGGCCGGAACACCATATATTTT. Filled out from reference TRBV7-2 and TRBJ1-3, the complete variable domain reads GAGVSQSPSNKVTEKGKDVELRCDPISGHTALYWYRQSLGQGLEFLIYFQGNSAPDKSGLPSDRFSAERTGGSVSTLTIQRTQQEDSAVYLCASSAGTGGRNTIYFGEGSWLTVV.

V usage is TRBV27 and J usage is TRBJ2-3; 7 nucleotides line up with TRBD2. The CDR3 is 15 amino acids. Trimming took 4 bases from V and 3 from J; bases not matched to a gene: 7. The V gene's germline CDR1 is MNHEY and CDR2 SMNVEV (reference sequence). This chain's CDR3 is CASSSVGLMTDTQYF. The DNA of the CDR3 is TGTGCCAGCAGTTCCGTGGGACTAATGACAGATACGCAGTATTTT.

This clone was observed a few times. The chain has TRBV2 and TRBJ2-5; 12 nucleotides line up with TRBD2. J was trimmed by 5 bases and V by 1 base; bases with no gene match: 5. Germline CDR1 and CDR2: SNHLY and FYNNEI. This CDR3 spans 16 amino acids. This CDR3 is CASSEGLAGVGETQYF. The CDR3 nucleotides read TGTGCCAGCAGTGAAGGACTAGCGGGGGTCGGTGAGACCCAGTACTTC.